The clone carrying this T cell receptor (beta chain) was seen more than once but under ten times. What it binds is not known. The same CDR3 arises from other DNA sequences in this sample as well. The source of the sample is a study of shared clonotypes between healthy human individuals. The study's findings and limits: Specimens sampled were limited to blood, with tissue repertoires likely differing. It was the non-shared clonotypes that had lower generation probabilities than clonotypes shared by all four donors.

The CDR3 sequence is 10 residues long. Trimming took 4 bases from V and 1 from J, leaving 1 base between them. Germline V gene data show CDR1 as DFQATT and CDR2 as SNEGSKA (reference sequence). Measured with immunoSEQ multiplex PCR; TCRdb has only the in-frame clones, and not every one. This table holds around 1.6 million clones, approximately 98% found once. J is TRBJ1-1 and V is TRBV20-1; D unresolved. Sequenced material: naive CD4+ T cells sorted from blood. Documented subset: CD45RA+ positively selected. This sequence originates from a man aged 25 to 45 in good health. The chain's CDR3 is CSAKNTEAFF. DNA for the CDR3: TGCAGTGCTAAGAACACTGAAGCTTTCTTT.